This TCR beta chain was captured by sequencing in a study of blood T cell repertoires in COVID-19. Turning to the study itself: From T cells, B-cell-depleted T cells, or PBMCs came the material, which was cDNA or gDNA.

The table came from immunoSEQ multiplex PCR; TCRdb's copy has only in-frame clones and leaves some out. The sample consists of about 170,000 clones, 88% of them appearing once. Trimming took 0 bases from V and 2 from J; bases not matched to a gene: 4. The germline gives CDR1 SGHTA, CDR2 FQGNSA. This CDR3 region has 15 residues. The V and J genes are TRBV7-2 and TRBJ2-7; 7 bases align to TRBD1. The sequenced material came from peripheral blood. The receptor was isolated from a man in his fifties who had recovered from COVID-19. The CDR3 DNA sequence: TGTGCCAGCAGCTTAGCCCCAGGGGGAACCTACGAGCAGTACTTC. As protein: CASSLAPGGTYEQYF.